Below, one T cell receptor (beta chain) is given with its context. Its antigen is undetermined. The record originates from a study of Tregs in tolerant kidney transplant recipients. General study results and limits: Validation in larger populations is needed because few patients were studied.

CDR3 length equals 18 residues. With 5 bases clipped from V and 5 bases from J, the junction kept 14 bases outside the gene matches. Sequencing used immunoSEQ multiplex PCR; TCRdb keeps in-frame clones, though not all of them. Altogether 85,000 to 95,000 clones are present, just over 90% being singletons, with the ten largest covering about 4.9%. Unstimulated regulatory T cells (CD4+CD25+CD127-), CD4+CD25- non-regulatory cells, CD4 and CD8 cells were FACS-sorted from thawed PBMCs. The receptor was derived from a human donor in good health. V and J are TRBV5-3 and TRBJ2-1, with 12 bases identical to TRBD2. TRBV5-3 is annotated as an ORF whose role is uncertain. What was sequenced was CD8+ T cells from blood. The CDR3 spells CARSFGLAGLFRNNEQFF. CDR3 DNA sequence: TGTGCCAGAAGTTTCGGACTAGCGGGACTTTTCCGAAACAATGAGCAGTTCTTC.